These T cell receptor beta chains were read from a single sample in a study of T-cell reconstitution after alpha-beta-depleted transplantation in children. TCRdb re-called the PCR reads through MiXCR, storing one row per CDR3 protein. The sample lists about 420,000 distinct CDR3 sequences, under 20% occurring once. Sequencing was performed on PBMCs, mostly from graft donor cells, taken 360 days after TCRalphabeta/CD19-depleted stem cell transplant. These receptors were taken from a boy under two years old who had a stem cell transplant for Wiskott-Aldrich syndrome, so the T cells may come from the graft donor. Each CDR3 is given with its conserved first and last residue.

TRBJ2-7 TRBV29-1 CSAWGSRTYEQYF
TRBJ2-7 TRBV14 CASSHPGESYEQYF
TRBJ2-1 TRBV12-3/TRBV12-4 CASKGGGKGEQFF
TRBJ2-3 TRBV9 CASSVAGLTDTQYF
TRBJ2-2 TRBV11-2 CASRAGRPNTGELFF
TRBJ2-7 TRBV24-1 CATSDSGPFYEQYF
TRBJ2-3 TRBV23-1 CVSSHLGRAADTQYF
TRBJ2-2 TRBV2 CASRPSGYTGELFF
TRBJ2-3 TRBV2 CASTRTGTDTQYF
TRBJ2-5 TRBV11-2 CASSLGGVETQYF